This T cell receptor beta chain was sequenced during a study of cytomegalovirus exposure and HLA in healthy donors. In the study overall: Of all 380 or so donors who were genotyped, 75% to 90% belonged to the Caucasian-associated ancestry cluster.

The PCR employed 60 Vbeta primers together with 13 Jbeta primers. Source study methods: There were tens of millions of unique TCR beta chains by a later count, and about 12 million of them were shared. The protocol was immunoSEQ multiplex PCR, while the TCRdb copy is restricted to in-frame clones and leaves out a portion. That table is the source of V, J and clone size, and D and trimming were worked out from the DNA. The repertoire holds about 160,000 clones, with roughly 78% as singletons. Concerning this clone: The target antigen is unknown.

V lost 6 bases and J 2 bases, leaving 14 bases between the germline ends. In germline, CDR1 is MDHEN, CDR2 SYDVKM. The CDR3 spans 15 residues. Regarding the study as a whole: In vitro assays verified that three CMV-associated chains recognized CMV antigens specifically. A missense variant in DCLRE1C was later tied to TCR beta V- and J-gene trimming.

Sequencing was done on a sample of PBMCs. The V call is TRBV28, the J call TRBJ2-1; D possibly corresponds to TRBD1 (5 bases). The sequence was obtained from a man in his forties in good health and CMV-seronegative. CDR3 amino acids: CASRSGQGAYNEQFF. CDR3 DNA sequence: TGTGCCAGCAGGAGTGGGCAGGGCGCCTACAATGAGCAGTTCTTC.